This TCR beta chain comes out of a study of T cell repertoires in cytomegalovirus infection. Across the study: Both a matching HLA type and CMV infection were indicated by public TCR beta signatures.

This clonotype has ten or more counts. No antigen is known for it. Per germline, CDR1 MNHEY and CDR2 SVGAGI. The ends lost 2 bases at V and 1 base at J; junction bases unmatched: 6. This CDR3 comprises 18 residues. TCRdb re-called the reads through MiXCR, storing one row per CDR3 protein. The sample has about 300,000 distinct CDR3 sequences, roughly a tenth seen once. Overall study results and limits: The study found HLA-C-restricted CMV-specific TCR beta clonotypes dominating the ex vivo response.

The sample taken for sequencing was PBMCs. V and J are TRBV6-5 and TRBJ2-6, with 9 bases identical to TRBD1. This TCR was sampled from a human donor in good health (CMV status not recorded). Some clones in this sample may be carry-over from other donors' samples. The CDR3 sequence: CASSYRDRDASGANVLTF. CDR3 coding DNA: TGTGCCAGCAGTTACCGGGACAGGGACGCATCTGGGGCCAACGTCCTGACTTTC.